This T cell receptor beta chain is from a study of cytomegalovirus exposure and HLA in healthy donors. Study-wide findings and caveats: Among TCR sequences, most were rare, though some public TCRs appeared in many donors.

This CDR3 is built from 13 residues. The V end was cut by 8 bases, the J end by 2 bases, with 13 bases between. Germline loops: CDR1 MNHEY, CDR2 SMNVEV (reference sequence). Primers included in the PCR were 60 Vbeta and 13 Jbeta primers. Sequencing used immunoSEQ multiplex PCR; TCRdb keeps in-frame clones, though not all of them. This table holds about 51,000 clones. To note about this clone: Its target is not known.

The material sequenced was PBMCs. The TCR originated in a man aged 35 to 55 in good health and CMV-seropositive. J is TRBJ2-7 and V is TRBV27, with D possibly being TRBD1 (6 bases). CDR3: CASHKRGTYEQYF. CDR3 sequence (DNA): TGTGCCAGCCACAAGAGGGGGACCTACGAGCAGTACTTC.